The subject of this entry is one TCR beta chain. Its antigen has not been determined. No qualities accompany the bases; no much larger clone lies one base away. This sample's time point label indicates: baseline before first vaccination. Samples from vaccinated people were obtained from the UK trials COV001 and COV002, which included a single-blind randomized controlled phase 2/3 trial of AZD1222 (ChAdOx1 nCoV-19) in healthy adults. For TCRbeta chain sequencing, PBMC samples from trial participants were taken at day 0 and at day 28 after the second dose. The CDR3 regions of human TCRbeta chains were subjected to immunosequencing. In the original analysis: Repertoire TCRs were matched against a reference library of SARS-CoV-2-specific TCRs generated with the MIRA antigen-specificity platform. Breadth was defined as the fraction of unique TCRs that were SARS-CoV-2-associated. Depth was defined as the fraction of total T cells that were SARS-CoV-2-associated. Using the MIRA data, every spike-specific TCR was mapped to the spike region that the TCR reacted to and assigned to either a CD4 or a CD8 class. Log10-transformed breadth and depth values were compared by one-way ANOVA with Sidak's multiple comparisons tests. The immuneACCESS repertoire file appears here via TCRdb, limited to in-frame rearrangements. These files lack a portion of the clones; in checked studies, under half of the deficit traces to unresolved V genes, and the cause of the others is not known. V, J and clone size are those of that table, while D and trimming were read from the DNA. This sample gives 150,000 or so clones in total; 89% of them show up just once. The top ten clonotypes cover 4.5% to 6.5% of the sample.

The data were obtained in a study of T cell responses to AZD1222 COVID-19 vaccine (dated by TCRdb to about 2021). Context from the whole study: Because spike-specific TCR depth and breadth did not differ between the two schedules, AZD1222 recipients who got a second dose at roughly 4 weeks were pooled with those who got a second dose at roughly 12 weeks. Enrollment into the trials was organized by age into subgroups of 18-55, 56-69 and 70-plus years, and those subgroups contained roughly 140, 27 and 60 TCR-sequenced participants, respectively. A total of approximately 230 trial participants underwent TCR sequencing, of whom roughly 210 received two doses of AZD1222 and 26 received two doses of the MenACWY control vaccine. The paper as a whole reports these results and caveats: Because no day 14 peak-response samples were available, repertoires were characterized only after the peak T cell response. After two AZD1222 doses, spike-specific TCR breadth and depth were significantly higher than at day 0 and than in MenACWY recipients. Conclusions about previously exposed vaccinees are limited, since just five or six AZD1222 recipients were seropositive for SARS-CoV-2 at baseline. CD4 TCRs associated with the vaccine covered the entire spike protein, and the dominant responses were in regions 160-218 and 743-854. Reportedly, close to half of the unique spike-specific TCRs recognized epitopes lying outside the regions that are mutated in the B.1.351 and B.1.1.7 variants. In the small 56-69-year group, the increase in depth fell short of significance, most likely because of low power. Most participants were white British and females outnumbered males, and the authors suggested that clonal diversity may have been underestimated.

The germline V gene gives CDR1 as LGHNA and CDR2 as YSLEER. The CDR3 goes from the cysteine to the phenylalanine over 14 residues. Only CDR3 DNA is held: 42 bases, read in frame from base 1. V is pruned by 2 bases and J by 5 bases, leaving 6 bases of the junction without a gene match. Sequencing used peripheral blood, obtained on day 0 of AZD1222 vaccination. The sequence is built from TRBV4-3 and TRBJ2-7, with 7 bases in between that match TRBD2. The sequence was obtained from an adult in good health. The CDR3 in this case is CASSQLPREDEQYF. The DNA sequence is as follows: TGCGCCAGCAGCCAACTTCCCCGGGAGGACGAGCAGTACTTC.